This TCR beta chain appears in the sequencing data of a study of brain T cells in children with intractable seizures. The CDR3 is 15 amino acids. Trimming cost V 3 bases and J 0 bases, with 12 bases left between them. CDR1 is MRHNA, CDR2 SNTAGT, per germline. Measured with immunoSEQ multiplex PCR; TCRdb has only the in-frame clones, and not every one. This table holds under 150,000 clones, under 95% found once. Broader study findings: Patients' HCMV serostatus was unknown; virus specificity rests on CDR3 similarity alone.

This clone was observed a single time. Its target is not known. The sample here was peripheral blood, taken at surgery. The receptor was derived from a boy younger than two with hemimegalencephaly and intractable seizures. The chain employs TRBV6-4 and TRBJ2-7; a possible D gene is TRBD1 (6 bases). The CDR3 loop reads CASSDRNRVSYEQYF. The CDR3, as DNA: TGTGCCAGCAGTGATCGGAACAGGGTCTCCTACGAGCAGTACTTC.